This is a list of T cell receptor beta chains from one sample in a study of blood T cell repertoires in COVID-19. The table came from immunoSEQ multiplex PCR; TCRdb's copy has only in-frame clones and leaves some out. This sample has a few hundred thousand clones, with more than 85% found just once. Sequenced: peripheral blood. The origin of the receptors is a person under 35 with COVID-19, enrolled during active disease. CDR3s include the opening cysteine and the closing phenylalanine or tryptophan. Fields, in order: D gene, V gene, J gene, CDR3 protein, CDR3 DNA. The D gene is left open where the match is weak.

TRBD1	TRBV7-9	TRBJ2-7	CASSPPQGADTYEQYF	TGTGCCAGCAGCCCCCCACAGGGGGCAGATACCTACGAGCAGTACTTC
.	TRBV13	TRBJ1-4	CASSFRSPGAGREKLFF	TGTGCCAGCAGCTTCCGTTCCCCAGGGGCAGGGAGAGAAAAACTGTTTTTT
TRBD1	TRBV11-2	TRBJ1-5	CASSKTGVEQPQHF	TGTGCCAGCAGCAAGACAGGGGTGGAGCAGCCCCAGCATTTT
.	TRBV9	TRBJ2-5	CASSVAWSSTETQYF	TGTGCCAGCAGCGTAGCTTGGTCTAGCACGGAGACCCAGTACTTC
.	TRBV19	TRBJ1-5	CASSWTEYSNQPQHF	TGTGCCAGTAGTTGGACTGAATATAGCAATCAGCCCCAGCATTTT
.	TRBV4-3	TRBJ2-2	CASSQDRAGTGELFF	TGCGCCAGCAGCCAAGATAGGGCGGGGACCGGGGAGCTGTTTTTT
TRBD1	TRBV5-4	TRBJ1-4	CASSVGLGTVSGSTNEKLFF	TGTGCCAGCAGCGTGGGGCTAGGGACAGTATCAGGATCAACTAATGAAAAACTGTTTTTT
TRBD1	TRBV7-9	TRBJ2-1	CASSTLDRGRMNEQFF	TGTGCCAGCAGCACCCTAGACAGGGGGCGTATGAATGAGCAGTTCTTC
TRBD1	TRBV5-4	TRBJ1-2	CASSEGPTGDYGYTF	TGTGCCAGCAGCGAAGGGCCGACAGGGGACTATGGCTACACCTTC
.	TRBV11-2	TRBJ2-7	CASSFDPGGTEQYF	TGTGCCAGCAGCTTTGATCCGGGGGGCACCGAGCAGTACTTC
TRBD1	TRBV19	TRBJ1-2	CASSAGTGGSYGYTF	TGTGCCAGTAGTGCAGGGACAGGGGGTTCCTATGGCTACACCTTC
TRBD2	TRBV2	TRBJ2-2	CASSPYGLASGELFF	TGTGCCAGCAGTCCGTACGGACTAGCCTCCGGGGAGCTGTTTTTT
TRBD1	TRBV19	TRBJ1-5	CASSPLDRGGDQPQHF	TGTGCCAGTAGTCCTCTCGACAGGGGAGGGGATCAGCCCCAGCATTTT